Listed below are T cell receptor beta chains from one sample, sequenced in a study of CD8 T cells in ankylosing spondylitis. TCRdb ran MiXCR on the 5' RACE reads and lists one entry per CDR3 protein. The table lists around 90,000 distinct CDR3 sequences, under 30% of them singletons. The specimen sequenced was blood, either unsorted or a sorted T cell fraction (not recorded which). These receptors were taken from a male donor with ankylosing spondylitis or in good health (not recorded which). Both conserved end residues are part of each CDR3.

CASSLLDSNTGELFF	TRBV7-9	TRBJ2-2
CASSSGLAGGADTQYF	TRBV5-1	TRBJ2-3
CAIRDTGELFF	TRBV10-3	TRBJ2-2
CASSLTGVDTEAFF	TRBV5-5	TRBJ1-1
CASSLSGSNTGELFF	TRBV7-2	TRBJ2-2
CASSPPGKGAPGATF	TRBV7-2	TRBJ1-2
CASSLFGQGRTEAFF	TRBV7-2	TRBJ1-1
CASSQGGEPQHF	TRBV3-1	TRBJ1-5
CASSLRKTNTEAFF	TRBV18	TRBJ1-1
CASSLQAGDYEQYF	TRBV6-1	TRBJ2-7
CASSLTVGPTSSIEQFF	TRBV7-3	TRBJ2-1
CASSSYGVDSPLHF	TRBV7-6	TRBJ1-6
CSASLPPGRETQYF	TRBV20-1	TRBJ2-5